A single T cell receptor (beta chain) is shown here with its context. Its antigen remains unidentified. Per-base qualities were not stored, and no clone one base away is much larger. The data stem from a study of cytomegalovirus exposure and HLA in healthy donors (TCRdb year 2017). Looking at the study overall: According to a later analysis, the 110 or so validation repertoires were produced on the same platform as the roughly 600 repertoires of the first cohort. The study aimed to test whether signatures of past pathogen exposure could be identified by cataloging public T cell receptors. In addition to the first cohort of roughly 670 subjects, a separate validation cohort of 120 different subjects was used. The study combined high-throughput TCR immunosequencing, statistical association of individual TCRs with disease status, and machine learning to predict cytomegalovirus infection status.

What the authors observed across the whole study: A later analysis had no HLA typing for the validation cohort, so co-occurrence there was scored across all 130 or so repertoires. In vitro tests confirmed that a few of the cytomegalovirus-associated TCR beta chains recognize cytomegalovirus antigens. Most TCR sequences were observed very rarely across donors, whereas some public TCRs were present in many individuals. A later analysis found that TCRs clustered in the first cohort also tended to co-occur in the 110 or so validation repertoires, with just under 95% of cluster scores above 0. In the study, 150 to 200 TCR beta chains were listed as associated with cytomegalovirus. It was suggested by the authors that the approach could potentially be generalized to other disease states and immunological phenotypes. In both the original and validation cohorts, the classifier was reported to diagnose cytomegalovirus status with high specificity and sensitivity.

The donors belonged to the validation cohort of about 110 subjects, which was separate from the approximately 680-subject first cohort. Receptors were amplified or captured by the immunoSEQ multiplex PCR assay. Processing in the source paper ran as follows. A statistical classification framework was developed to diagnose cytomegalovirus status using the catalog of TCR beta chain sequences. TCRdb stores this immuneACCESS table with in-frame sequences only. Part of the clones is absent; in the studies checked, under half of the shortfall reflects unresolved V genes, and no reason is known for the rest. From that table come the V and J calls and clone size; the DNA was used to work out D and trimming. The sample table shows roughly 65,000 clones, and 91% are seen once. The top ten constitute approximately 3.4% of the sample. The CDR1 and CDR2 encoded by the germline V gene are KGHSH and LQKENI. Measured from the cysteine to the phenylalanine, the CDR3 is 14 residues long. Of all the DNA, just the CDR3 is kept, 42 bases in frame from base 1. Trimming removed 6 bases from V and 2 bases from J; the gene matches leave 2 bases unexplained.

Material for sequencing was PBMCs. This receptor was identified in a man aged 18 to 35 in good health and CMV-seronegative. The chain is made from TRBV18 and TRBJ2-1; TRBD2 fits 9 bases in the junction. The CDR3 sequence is CASSREGTYNEQFF. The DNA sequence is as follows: TGTGCCAGCTCGCGGGAGGGGACCTACAATGAGCAGTTCTTC.